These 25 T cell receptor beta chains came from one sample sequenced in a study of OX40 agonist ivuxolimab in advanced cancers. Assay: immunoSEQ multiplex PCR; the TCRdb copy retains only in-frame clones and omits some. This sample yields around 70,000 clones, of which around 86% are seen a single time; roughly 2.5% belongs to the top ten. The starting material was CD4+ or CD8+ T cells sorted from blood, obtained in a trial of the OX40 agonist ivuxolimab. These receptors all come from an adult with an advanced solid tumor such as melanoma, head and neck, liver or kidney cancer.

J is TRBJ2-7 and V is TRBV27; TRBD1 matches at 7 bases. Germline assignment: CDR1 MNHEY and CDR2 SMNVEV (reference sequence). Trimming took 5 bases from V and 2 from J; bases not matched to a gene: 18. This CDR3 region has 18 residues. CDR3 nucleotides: TGTGCCAGCAGTCCCTCTCAGGGTACGGGACAGCCCACCTACGAGCAGTACTTC. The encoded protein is CASSPSQGTGQPTYEQYF.

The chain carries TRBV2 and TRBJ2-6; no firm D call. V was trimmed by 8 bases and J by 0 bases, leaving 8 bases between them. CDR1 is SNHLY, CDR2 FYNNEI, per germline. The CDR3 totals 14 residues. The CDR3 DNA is TGTGCCAGCCAGGTTTACTCTGGGGCCAACGTCCTGACTTTC. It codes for CASQVYSGANVLTF.

CDR3 amino acids: CASSFNRGLEEKLFF. The CDR3 DNA reads as TGTGCCAGCAGTTTCAACAGGGGGCTGGAGGAAAAACTGTTTTTT. V is TRBV6-6 and J is TRBJ1-4; 9 positions match TRBD1. CDR3 length: 15 amino acids. V shed 4 bases and J 8 bases; nucleotides not matched to a gene: 8. Germline V gene sequence: CDR1 MNHNY, CDR2 SVGAGI (reference sequence).

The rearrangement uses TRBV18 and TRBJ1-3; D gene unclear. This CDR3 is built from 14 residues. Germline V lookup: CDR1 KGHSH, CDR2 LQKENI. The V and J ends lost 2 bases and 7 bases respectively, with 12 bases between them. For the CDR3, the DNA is TGTGCCAGCTCACCATCGCAGGTCGATAACACCATATATTTT. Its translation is CASSPSQVDNTIYF. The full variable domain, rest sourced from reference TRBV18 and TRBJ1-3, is NAGVMQNPRHLVRRRGQEARLRCSPMKGHSHVYWYRQLPEEGLKFMVYLQKENIIDESGMPKERFSAEFPKEGPSILRIQQVVRGDSAAYFCASSPSQVDNTIYFGEGSWLTVV.

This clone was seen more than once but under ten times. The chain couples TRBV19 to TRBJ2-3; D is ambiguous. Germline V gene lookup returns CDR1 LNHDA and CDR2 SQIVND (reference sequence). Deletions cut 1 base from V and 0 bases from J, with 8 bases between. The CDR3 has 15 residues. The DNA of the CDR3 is TGTGCCAGTAGTATAGGGCCATATAGCACAGATACGCAGTATTTT. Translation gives CASSIGPYSTDTQYF.

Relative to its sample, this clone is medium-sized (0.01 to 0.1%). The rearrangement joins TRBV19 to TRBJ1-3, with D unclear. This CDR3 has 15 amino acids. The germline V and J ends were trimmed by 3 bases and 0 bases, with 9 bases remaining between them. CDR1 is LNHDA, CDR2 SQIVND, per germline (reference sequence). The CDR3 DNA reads TGTGCCAGTAGTATCTCTGCCCTCTCTGGAAACACCATATATTTT. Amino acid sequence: CASSISALSGNTIYF.

The CDR3 sequence is CASSLTGTGYEQFF. The CDR3 bases are TGTGCCAGCAGCTTGACGGGGACTGGTTATGAGCAGTTCTTC. The rearrangement joins TRBV5-6 to TRBJ2-1; a possible D gene is TRBD2 (6 bases). CDR1 and CDR2 (germline): SGHDT, YYEEEE. Between the trimmed V and J ends, which lost 1 base and 8 bases, there was a span of 13 bases. The CDR3 runs to 14 residues. The variable domain in full, completed from reference TRBV5-6 and TRBJ2-1, reads DAGVTQSPTHLIKTRGQQVTLRCSPKSGHDTVSWYQQALGQGPQFIFQYYEEEERQRGNFPDRFSGHQFPNYSSELNVNALLLGDSALYLCASSLTGTGYEQFFGPGTRLTVL.

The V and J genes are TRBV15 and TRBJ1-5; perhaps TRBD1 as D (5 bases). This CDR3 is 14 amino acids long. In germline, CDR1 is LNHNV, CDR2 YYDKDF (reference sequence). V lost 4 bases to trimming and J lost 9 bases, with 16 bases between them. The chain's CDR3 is CATSKRGKSRPQHF. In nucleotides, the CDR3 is TGTGCCACCAGCAAGAGGGGAAAATCGCGGCCCCAGCATTTT.

The CDR3 spells CASSPRGRNSPLHF. The DNA of the CDR3 is TGTGCCAGCAGCCCAAGGGGGCGGAATTCACCCCTCCACTTT. This rearrangement joins TRBV5-4 to TRBJ1-6; 7 positions agree with TRBD1. The V segment lost 4 bases and the J segment 7 bases; nucleotides outside the gene matches: 5. From germline, CDR1 is SGHNT and CDR2 YYREEE (reference sequence). The CDR3 runs to 14 residues. Combining the CDR3 with reference TRBV5-4 and TRBJ1-6 gives the whole variable domain ETGVTQSPTHLIKTRGQQVTLRCSSQSGHNTVSWYQQALGQGPQFIFQYYREEENGRGNFPPRFSGLQFPNYSSELNVNALELDDSALYLCASSPRGRNSPLHFGNGTRLTVT.

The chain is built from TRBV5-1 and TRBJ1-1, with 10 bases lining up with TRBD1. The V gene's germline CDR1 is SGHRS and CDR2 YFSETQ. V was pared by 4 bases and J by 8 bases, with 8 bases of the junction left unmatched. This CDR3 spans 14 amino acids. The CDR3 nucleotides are TGCGCCAGCAGCCGGGACAGGGGTTTAAAGGAAGCTTTCTTT. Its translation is CASSRDRGLKEAFF.

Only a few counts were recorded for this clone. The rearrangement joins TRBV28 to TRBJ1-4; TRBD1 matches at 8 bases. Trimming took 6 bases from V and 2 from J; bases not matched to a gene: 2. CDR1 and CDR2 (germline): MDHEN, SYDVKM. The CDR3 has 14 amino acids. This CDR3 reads CASRQGGTNEKLFF. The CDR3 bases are TGTGCCAGCAGACAGGGGGGGACTAATGAAAAACTGTTTTTT.

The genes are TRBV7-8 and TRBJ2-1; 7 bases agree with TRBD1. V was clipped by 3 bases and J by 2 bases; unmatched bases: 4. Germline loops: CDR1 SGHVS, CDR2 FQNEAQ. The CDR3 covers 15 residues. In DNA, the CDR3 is TGTGCCAGCAGCTTGGGGGACAGCCCCTACAATGAGCAGTTCTTC. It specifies CASSLGDSPYNEQFF.

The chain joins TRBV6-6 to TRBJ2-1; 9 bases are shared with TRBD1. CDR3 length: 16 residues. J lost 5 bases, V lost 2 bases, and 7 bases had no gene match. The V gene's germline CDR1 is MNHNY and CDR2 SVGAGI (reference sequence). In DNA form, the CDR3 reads TGTGCCAGCAGTTACCCCGGGACAGGGTGGGACAATGAGCAGTTCTTC. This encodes CASSYPGTGWDNEQFF.

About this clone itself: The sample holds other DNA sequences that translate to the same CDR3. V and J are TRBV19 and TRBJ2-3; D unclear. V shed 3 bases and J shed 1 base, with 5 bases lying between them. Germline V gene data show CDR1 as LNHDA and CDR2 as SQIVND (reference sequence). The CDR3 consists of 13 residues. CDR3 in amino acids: CASSMSGTDTQYF. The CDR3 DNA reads TGTGCCAGTAGTATGTCCGGCACAGATACGCAGTATTTT.

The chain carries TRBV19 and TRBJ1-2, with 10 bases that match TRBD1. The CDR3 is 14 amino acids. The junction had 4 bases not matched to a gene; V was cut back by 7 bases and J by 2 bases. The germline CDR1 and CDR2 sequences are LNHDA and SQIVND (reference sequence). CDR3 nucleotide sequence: TGTGCCAGTACCGGACAGGGGGGCAACTATGGCTACACCTTC. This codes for CASTGQGGNYGYTF.

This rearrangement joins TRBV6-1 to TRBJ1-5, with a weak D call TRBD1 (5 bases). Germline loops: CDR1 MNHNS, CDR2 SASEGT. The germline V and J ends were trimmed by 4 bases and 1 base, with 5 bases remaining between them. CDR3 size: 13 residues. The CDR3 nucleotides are TGTGCCAGCAGTGGACAGAGCAATCAGCCCCAGCATTTT. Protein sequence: CASSGQSNQPQHF.

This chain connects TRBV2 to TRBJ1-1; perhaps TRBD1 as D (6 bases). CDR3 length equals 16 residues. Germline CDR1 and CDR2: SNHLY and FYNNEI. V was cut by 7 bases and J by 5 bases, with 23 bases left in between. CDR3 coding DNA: TGTGCCAGCACCCCATTCGTGGGGGGCGTTTTAACTGAAGCTTTCTTT. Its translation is CASTPFVGGVLTEAFF.

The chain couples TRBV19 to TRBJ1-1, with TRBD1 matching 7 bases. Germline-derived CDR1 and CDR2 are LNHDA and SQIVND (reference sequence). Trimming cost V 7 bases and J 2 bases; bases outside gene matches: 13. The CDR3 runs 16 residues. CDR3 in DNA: TGTGCCAGTACTCTATTAGGGGGCGGGTCAAACACTGAAGCTTTCTTT. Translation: CASTLLGGGSNTEAFF. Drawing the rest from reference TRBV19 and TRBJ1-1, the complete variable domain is DGGITQSPKYLFRKEGQNVTLSCEQNLNHDAMYWYRQDPGQGLRLIYYSQIVNDFQKGDIAEGYSVSREKKESFPLTVTSAQKNPTAFYLCASTLLGGGSNTEAFFGQGTRLTVV.

Written as DNA, the CDR3 is TGTGCCAGCAGCCCACCGGGCTCCGGGCGAGAGACCCAGTACTTC. Protein: CASSPPGSGRETQYF. This chain links TRBV6-6 with TRBJ2-5; D remains unclear. Trimming took 6 bases from V and 4 from J, leaving 18 bases between them. The CDR3 length is 15 residues. Germline V gene sequence: CDR1 MNHNY, CDR2 SVGAGI (reference sequence).

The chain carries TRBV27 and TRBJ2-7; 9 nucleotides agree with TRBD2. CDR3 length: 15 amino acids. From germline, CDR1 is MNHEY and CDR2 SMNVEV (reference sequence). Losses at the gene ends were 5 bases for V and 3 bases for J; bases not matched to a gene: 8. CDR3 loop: CASSDPGTSLYEQYF. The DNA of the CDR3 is TGTGCCAGCAGTGACCCCGGGACTAGCCTCTACGAGCAGTACTTC.

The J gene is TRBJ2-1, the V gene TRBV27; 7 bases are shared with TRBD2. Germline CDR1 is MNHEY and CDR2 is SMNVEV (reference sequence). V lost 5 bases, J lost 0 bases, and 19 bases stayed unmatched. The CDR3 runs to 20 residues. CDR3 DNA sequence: TGTGCCAGCAGTATTAACCACTTTGGGAGGGAGGAGGACTCCTACAATGAGCAGTTCTTC. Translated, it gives CASSINHFGREEDSYNEQFF.

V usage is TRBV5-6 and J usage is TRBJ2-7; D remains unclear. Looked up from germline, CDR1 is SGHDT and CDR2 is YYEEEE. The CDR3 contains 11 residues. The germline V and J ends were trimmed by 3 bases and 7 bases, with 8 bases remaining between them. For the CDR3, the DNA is TGTGCCAGCAGCTGGACGCGGGAGCAGTACTTC. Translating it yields CASSWTREQYF. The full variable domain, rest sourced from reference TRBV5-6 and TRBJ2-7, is DAGVTQSPTHLIKTRGQQVTLRCSPKSGHDTVSWYQQALGQGPQFIFQYYEEEERQRGNFPDRFSGHQFPNYSSELNVNALLLGDSALYLCASSWTREQYFGPGTRLTVT.

The CDR3 DNA reads as TGTGCCAGTAGTTCAACGCTCGGTACGGGGGCATGGACTAGCGGGAGGGCCGTCTATGAGCAGTTCTTC. It specifies CASSSTLGTGAWTSGRAVYEQFF. The chain combines TRBV19 with TRBJ2-1, with 15 bases that match TRBD2. Germline CDR1 LNHDA, CDR2 SQIVND (reference sequence). V lost 5 bases and J lost 8; bases outside the gene matches: 28. The CDR3 runs to 23 residues.

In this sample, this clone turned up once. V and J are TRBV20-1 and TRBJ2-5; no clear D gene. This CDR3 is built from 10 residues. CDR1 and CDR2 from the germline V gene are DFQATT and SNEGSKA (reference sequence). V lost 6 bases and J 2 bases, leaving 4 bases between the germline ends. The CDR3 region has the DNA TGCAGTGCCCGACAAGAGACCCAGTACTTC. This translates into CSARQETQYF.

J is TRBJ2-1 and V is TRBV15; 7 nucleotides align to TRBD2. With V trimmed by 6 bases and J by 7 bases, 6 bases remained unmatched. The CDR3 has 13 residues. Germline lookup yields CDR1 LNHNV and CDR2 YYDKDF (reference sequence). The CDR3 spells CATRREPQNEQFF. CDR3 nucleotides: TGTGCCACCAGGCGGGAGCCTCAAAATGAGCAGTTCTTC.